The following is a T cell receptor (beta chain) sequence with its context. Its cognate antigen has yet to be identified. Base qualities are not at hand, and no much larger clone is one base apart. These data originate in a study of blood T cell repertoires in COVID-19 (dated by TCRdb to between 2020 and 2021). General notes on the study: The collaborator samples originated in the United States, Italy and Spain and spanned the acute and convalescent phases of COVID-19. The material from the prospective study consisted of cDNA or gDNA derived from T cells, B-cell-depleted T cells, or PBMCs. Subjects who had been exposed to COVID-19, were actively infected with it, or had recovered from it provided the deeply sampled blood TCRbeta repertoires that made up the dataset. The repertoires were released in a freely available public database intended as a resource for research on the immune response to SARS-CoV-2. Samples were obtained from the ongoing ImmuneRACE study (first 160 participants) and from over 1,000 subjects provided by 6 global collaborators. A de-identified subject ID, COVID-19 status, age in years and sex were almost always included in the sample metadata. Where HLA class I and class II types were available, the types were taken from metadata supplied by the sample provider, not from assay-based typing. The paper as a whole reports these results and caveats: Clinical and demographic metadata were provided uncurated, with the amount varying by source and participant.

Each collaborating institution followed its own protocols to collect whole blood in K2EDTA tubes. For TCRbeta analysis, collaborators shipped samples in one of three forms: frozen whole blood, isolated PBMCs, or DNA extracted from either of those sample types. TCRbeta CDR3 regions were amplified from genomic DNA by means of the immunoSEQ Assay, a bias-controlled multiplex PCR. In the authors' own workflow: The number of nucleated cells in each sample was estimated by amplification of reference gene primers within the assay. To quantify the absolute abundance of each unique TCRbeta CDR3 rearrangement, sequence reads were collapsed and filtered. For each sample, productive Simpson clonality was calculated by taking the square root of Simpson's diversity index across productive rearrangements. Entries here come from immuneACCESS through TCRdb and include only in-frame sequences with V and J called. Some clones fail to appear in such tables; in the studies checked, an unresolved V gene covers under half of the shortfall, and the cause of the remainder is unknown. V and J calls and clone size are as listed in that table; D and trimming were resolved from the DNA. The sample table records 150,000 to 200,000 clones; approximately 80% of these occur just once. Of the sample, less than 2% falls within the top ten clones.

The CDR3 runs 14 residues from the cysteine to the phenylalanine. Only the CDR3 DNA is retained, 42 bases long and in frame from the first base. V lost 2 bases and J lost 4 bases, and the count of bases not matched to a germline gene is 0. CDR1 and CDR2 are drawn from the germline V gene (reference sequence): MNHEY, SMNVEV. This clonotype was obtained from a human donor in a cohort sampled during active COVID-19. The rearranged segments are TRBV27 and TRBJ2-2; 8 bases in between match TRBD2. Source material: peripheral blood. CDR3 loop: CASSLLAGTGELFF. The base sequence is TGTGCCAGCAGTTTACTAGCGGGCACCGGGGAGCTGTTTTTT.